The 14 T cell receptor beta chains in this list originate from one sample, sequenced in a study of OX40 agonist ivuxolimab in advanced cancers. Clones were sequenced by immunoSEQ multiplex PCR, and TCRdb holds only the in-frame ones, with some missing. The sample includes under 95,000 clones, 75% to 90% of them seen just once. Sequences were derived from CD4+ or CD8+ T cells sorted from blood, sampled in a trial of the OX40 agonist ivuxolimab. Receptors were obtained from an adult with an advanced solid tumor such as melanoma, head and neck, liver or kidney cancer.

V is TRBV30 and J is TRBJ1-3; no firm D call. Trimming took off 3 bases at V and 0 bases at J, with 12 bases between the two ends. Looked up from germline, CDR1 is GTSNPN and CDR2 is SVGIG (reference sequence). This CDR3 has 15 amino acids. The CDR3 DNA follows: TGTGCCTGGAGACCTGGTCGCATCTCTGGAAACACCATATATTTT. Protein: CAWRPGRISGNTIYF.

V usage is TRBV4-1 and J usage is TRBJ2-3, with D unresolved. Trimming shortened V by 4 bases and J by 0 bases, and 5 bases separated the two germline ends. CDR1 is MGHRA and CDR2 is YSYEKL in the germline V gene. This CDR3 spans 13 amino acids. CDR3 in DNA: TGCGCCAGCAGCCCTCCGAGCACAGATACGCAGTATTTT. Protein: CASSPPSTDTQYF.

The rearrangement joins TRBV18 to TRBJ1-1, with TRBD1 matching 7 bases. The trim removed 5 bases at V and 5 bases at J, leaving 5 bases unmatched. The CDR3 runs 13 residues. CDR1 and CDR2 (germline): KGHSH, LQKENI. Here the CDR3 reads CASSSKTGTEAFF. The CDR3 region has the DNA TGTGCCAGCTCATCTAAGACAGGGACTGAAGCTTTCTTT.

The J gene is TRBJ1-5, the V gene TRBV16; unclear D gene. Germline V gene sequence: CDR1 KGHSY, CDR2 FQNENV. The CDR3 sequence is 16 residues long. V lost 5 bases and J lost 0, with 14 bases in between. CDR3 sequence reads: CASSNTGQFSNQPQHF. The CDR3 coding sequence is TGTGCCAGCAGCAACACCGGCCAGTTTAGCAATCAGCCCCAGCATTTT.

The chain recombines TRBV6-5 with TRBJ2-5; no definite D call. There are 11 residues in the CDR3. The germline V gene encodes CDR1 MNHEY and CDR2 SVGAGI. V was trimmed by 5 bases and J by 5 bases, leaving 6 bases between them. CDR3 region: CASSVMETQYF. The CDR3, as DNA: TGTGCCAGCAGTGTAATGGAGACCCAGTACTTC.

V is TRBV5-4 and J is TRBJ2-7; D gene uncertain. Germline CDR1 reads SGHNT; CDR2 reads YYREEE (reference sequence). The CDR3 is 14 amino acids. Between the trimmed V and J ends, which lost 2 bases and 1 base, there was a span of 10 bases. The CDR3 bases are TGTGCCAGCAGCTTAGGTGGTGGTTCCTACGAGCAGTACTTC. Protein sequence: CASSLGGGSYEQYF.

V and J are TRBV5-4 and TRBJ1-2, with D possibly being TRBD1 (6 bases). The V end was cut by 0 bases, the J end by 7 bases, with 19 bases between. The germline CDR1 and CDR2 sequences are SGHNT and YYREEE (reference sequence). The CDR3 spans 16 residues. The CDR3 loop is CASSLGGPPGIGGYTF. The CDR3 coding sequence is TGTGCCAGCAGCTTGGGGGGGCCCCCGGGAATAGGTGGCTACACCTTC.

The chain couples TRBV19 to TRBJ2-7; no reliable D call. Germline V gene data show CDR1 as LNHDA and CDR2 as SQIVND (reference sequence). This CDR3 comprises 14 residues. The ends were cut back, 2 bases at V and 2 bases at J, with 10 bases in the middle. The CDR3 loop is CASSISENTYEQYF. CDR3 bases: TGTGCCAGTAGTATATCGGAGAACACCTACGAGCAGTACTTC.

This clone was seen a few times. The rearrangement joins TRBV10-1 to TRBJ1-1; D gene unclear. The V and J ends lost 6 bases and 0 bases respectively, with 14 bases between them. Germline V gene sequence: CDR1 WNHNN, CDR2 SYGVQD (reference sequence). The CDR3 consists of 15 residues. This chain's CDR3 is CASRTTRLMNTEAFF. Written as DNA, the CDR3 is TGCGCCAGCAGGACAACCCGACTGATGAACACTGAAGCTTTCTTT.

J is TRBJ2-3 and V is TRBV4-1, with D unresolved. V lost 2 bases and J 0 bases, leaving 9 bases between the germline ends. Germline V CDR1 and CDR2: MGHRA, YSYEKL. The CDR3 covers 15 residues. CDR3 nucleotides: TGCGCCAGCAGCCAAAGATCGGCTAGCACAGATACGCAGTATTTT. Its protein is CASSQRSASTDTQYF.

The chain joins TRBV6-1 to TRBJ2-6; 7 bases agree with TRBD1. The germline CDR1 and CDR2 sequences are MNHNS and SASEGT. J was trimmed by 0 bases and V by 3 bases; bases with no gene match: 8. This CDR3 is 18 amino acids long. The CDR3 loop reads CASSDRRQGASGANVLTF. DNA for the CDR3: TGTGCCAGCAGTGATCGGCGACAGGGAGCCTCTGGGGCCAACGTCCTGACTTTC.

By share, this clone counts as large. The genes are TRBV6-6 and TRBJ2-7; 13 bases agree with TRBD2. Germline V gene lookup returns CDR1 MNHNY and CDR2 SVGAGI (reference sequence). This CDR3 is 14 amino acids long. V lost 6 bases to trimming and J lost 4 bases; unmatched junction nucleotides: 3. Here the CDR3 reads CASSKTSGRYEQYF. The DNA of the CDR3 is TGTGCCAGCAGCAAGACTAGCGGGAGGTACGAGCAGTACTTC.

CDR3 amino acids: CATLLGDTQYF. For the CDR3, the DNA is TGTGCCACTCTTCTTGGAGATACGCAGTATTTT. The chain combines TRBV10-3 with TRBJ2-3, with D hard to call. Per germline, CDR1 ENHRY and CDR2 SYGVKD. This CDR3 has 11 residues. The V gene lost 10 bases and the J gene lost 5 bases, with 10 bases spanning the gap.

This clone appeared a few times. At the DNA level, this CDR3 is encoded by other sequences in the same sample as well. The CDR3 spells CASSSGQLYGYTF. The CDR3 DNA reads as TGTGCCAGCAGTTCCGGTCAACTCTATGGCTACACCTTC. The genes are TRBV28 and TRBJ1-2; D unclear. V lost 4 bases and J 4 bases, leaving 10 bases between the germline ends. Germline V CDR1 and CDR2: MDHEN, SYDVKM. There are 13 residues in the CDR3.